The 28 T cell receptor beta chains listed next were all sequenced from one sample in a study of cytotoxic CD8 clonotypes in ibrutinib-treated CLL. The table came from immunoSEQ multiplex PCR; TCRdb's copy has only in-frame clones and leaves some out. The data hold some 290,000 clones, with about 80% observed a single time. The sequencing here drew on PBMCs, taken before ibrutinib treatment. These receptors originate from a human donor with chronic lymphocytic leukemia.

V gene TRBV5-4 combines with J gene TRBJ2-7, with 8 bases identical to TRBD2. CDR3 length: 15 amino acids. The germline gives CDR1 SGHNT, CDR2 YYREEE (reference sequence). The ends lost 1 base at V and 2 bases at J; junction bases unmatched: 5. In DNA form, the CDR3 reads TGTGCCAGCAGCTTGAGCGGGAGCGGTACCTACGAGCAGTACTTC. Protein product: CASSLSGSGTYEQYF.

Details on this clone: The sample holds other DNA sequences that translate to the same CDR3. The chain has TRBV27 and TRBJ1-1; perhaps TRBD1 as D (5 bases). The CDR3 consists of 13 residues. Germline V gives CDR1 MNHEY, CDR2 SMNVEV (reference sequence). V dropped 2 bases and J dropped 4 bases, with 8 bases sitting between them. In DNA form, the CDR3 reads TGTGCCAGCAGTTTAAGGGGCGGCACTGAAGCTTTCTTT. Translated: CASSLRGGTEAFF.

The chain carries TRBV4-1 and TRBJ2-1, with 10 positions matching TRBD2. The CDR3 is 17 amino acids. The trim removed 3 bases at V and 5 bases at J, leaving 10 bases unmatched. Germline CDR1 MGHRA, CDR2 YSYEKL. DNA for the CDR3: TGCGCCAGCAGCCACGCCTTACTAGCGGGGCCTAACAATGAGCAGTTCTTC. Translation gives CASSHALLAGPNNEQFF.

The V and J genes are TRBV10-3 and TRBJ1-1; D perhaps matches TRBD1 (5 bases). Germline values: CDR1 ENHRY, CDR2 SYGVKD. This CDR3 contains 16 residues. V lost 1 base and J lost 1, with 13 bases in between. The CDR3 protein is CAISELSRTTNTEAFF. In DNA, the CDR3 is TGTGCCATCAGTGAGTTATCTAGGACAACGAACACTGAAGCTTTCTTT.

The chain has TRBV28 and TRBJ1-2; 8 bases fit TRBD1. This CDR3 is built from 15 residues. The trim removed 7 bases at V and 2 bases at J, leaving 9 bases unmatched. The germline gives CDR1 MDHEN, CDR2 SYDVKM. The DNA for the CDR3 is TGTGCCAGCACCACGATCGGGACAGGCAACTATGGCTACACCTTC. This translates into CASTTIGTGNYGYTF.

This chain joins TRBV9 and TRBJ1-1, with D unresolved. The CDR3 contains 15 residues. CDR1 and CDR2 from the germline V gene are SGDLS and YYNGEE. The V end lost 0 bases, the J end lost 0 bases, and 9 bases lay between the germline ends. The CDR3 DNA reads TGTGCCAGCAGCGTAGGAGGTGGGATGAACACTGAAGCTTTCTTT. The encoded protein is CASSVGGGMNTEAFF.

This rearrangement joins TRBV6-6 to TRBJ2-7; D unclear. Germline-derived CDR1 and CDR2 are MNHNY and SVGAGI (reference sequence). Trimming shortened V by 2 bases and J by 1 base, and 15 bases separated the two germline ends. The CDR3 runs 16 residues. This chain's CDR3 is CASSYEPTRPSYEQYF. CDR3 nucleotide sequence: TGTGCCAGCAGTTACGAGCCAACTCGGCCGTCCTACGAGCAGTACTTC.

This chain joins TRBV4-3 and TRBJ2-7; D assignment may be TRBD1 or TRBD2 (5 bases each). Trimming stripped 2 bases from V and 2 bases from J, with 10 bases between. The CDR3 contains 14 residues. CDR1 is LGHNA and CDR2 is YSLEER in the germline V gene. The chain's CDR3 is CASSQFTGPYEQYF. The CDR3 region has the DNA TGCGCCAGCAGCCAATTTACGGGACCCTACGAGCAGTACTTC.

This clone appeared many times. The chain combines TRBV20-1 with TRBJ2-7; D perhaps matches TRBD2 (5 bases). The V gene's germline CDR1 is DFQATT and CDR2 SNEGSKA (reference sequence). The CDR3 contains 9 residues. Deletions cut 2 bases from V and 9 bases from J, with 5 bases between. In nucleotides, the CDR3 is TGCAGTGCTAGACGGGGGCAGTACTTC. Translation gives CSARRGQYF.

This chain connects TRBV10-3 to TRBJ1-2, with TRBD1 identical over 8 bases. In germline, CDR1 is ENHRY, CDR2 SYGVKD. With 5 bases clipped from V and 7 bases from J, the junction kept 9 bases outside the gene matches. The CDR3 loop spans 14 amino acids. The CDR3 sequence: CAISYPGGVGGYTF. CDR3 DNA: TGTGCCATCAGTTACCCAGGGGGCGTTGGTGGCTACACCTTC.

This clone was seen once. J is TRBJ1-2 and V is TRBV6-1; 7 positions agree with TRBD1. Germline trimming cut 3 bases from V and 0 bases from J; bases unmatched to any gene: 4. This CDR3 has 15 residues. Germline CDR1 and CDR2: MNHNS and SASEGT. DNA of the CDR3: TGTGCCAGCAGTGAGGGGACAGATCCTAACTATGGCTACACCTTC. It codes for CASSEGTDPNYGYTF.

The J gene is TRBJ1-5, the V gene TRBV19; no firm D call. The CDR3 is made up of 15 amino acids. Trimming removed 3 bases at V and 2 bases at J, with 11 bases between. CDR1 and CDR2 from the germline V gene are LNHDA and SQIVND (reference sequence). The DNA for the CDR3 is TGTGCCAGTAGTATGGCGGGCTGGGGCAATCAGCCCCAGCATTTT. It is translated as CASSMAGWGNQPQHF. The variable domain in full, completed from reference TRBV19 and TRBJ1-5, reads DGGITQSPKYLFRKEGQNVTLSCEQNLNHDAMYWYRQDPGQGLRLIYYSQIVNDFQKGDIAEGYSVSREKKESFPLTVTSAQKNPTAFYLCASSMAGWGNQPQHFGDGTRLSIL.

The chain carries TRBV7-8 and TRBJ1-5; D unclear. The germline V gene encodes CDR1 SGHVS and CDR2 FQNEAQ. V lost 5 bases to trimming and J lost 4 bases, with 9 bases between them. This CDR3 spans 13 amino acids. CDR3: CASSLKENQPQHF. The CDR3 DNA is TGTGCCAGCAGCCTGAAGGAGAATCAGCCCCAGCATTTT.

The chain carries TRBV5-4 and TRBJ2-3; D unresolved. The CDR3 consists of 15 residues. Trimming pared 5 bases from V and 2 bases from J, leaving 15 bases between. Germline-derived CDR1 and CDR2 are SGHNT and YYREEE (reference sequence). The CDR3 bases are TGTGCCAGCAGAAACCCCAGCGTAGCCACAGATACGCAGTATTTT. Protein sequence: CASRNPSVATDTQYF.

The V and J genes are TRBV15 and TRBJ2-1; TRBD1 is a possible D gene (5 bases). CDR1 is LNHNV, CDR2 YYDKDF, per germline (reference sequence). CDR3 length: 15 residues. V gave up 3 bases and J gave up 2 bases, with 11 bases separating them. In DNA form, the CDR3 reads TGTGCCACCAGCAGGGACATCCAGGCCTACAATGAGCAGTTCTTC. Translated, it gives CATSRDIQAYNEQFF.

The CDR3 DNA sequence: TGTGCCAGCAGTTTTAGCGGGAGGGCGTCCTACAATGAGCAGTTCTTC. Amino acids: CASSFSGRASYNEQFF. This sequence joins TRBV27 and TRBJ2-1, with 11 nucleotides matching TRBD2. The CDR3 sequence is 16 residues long. The ends lost 3 bases at V and 1 base at J; junction bases unmatched: 2. Germline assignment: CDR1 MNHEY and CDR2 SMNVEV (reference sequence).

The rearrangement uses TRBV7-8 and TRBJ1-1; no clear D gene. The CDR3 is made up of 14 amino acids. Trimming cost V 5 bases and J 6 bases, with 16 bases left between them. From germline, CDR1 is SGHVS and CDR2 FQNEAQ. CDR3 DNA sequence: TGTGCCAGCAGCCCCAAAGGGAGGACGGCTGAAGCTTTCTTT. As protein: CASSPKGRTAEAFF.

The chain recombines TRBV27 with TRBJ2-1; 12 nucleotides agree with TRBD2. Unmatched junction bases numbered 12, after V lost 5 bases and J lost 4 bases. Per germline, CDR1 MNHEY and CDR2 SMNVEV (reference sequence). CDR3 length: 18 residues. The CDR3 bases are TGTGCCAGCAGTCCCCTCTCCTGGACTAGCGGGAAGTACAATGAGCAGTTCTTC. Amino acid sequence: CASSPLSWTSGKYNEQFF.

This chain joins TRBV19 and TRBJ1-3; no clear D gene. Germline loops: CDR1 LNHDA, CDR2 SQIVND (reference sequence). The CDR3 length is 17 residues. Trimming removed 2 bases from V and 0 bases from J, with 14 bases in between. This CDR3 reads CASSITSGLSSGNTIYF. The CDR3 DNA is TGTGCCAGTAGTATAACCTCAGGATTAAGCTCTGGAAACACCATATATTTT.

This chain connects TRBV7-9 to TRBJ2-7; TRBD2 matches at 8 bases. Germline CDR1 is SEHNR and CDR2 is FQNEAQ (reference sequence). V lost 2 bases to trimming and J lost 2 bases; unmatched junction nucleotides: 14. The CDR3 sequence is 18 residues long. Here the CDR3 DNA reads TGTGCCAGCAGCTTAAACTCCTACTCAGCGGGAGATACCTACGAGCAGTACTTC. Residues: CASSLNSYSAGDTYEQYF.

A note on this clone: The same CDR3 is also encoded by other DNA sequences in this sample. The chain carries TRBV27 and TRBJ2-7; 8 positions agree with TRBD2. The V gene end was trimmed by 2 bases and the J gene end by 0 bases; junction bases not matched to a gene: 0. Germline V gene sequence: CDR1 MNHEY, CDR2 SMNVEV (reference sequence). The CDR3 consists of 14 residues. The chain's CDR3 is CASSLTSGSYEQYF. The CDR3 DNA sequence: TGTGCCAGCAGTTTAACTAGCGGCTCCTACGAGCAGTACTTC.

The CDR3, as DNA: TGTGCCTGGAGTAGAGTGAAGTTTAATGTCCGGACGGGACCTCTCGAGCAGTACTTC. The encoded protein is CAWSRVKFNVRTGPLEQYF. V gene TRBV30 combines with J gene TRBJ2-7; D could derive from TRBD1 or TRBD2 (5 bases each). Trimming took 2 bases from V and 6 from J, leaving 32 bases between them. Germline lookup yields CDR1 GTSNPN and CDR2 SVGIG (reference sequence). This CDR3 has 19 residues.

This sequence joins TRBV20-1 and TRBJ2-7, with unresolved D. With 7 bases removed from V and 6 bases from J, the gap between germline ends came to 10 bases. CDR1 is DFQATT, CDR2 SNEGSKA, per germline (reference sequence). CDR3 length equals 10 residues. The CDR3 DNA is TGCAGTGTAGAAGCAACCGAGCAGTACTTC. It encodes CSVEATEQYF.

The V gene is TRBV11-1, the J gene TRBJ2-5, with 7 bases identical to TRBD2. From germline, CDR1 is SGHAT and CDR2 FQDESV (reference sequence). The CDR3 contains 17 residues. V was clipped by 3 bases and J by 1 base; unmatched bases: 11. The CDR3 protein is CASSFRDSGLVQETQYF. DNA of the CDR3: TGTGCCAGCAGCTTTAGGGATAGCGGGTTGGTCCAAGAGACCCAGTACTTC.

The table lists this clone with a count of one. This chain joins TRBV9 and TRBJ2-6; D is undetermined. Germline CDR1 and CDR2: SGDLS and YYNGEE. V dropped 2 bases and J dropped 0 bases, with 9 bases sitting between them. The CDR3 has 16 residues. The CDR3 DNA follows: TGTGCCAGCAGCGTTTCCCATGGCTCTGGGGCCAACGTCCTGACTTTC. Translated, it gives CASSVSHGSGANVLTF.

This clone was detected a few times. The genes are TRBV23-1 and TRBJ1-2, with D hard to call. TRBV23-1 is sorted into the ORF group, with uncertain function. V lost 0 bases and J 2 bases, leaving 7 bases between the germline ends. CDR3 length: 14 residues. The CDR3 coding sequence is TGCGCCAGCAGTCAATCGGCCAGAAACTATGGCTACACCTTC. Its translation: CASSQSARNYGYTF.

In DNA form, the CDR3 reads TGTGCCAGCAGCCCAGGGACTAGCGGGACTAAGAGGGGGACCCAGTACTTC. It translates to CASSPGTSGTKRGTQYF. The chain links TRBV11-2 to TRBJ2-5; 13 positions agree with TRBD2. Trimming at V came to 5 bases and at J to 7 bases, leaving 13 bases not matched to a gene. The CDR3 runs to 17 residues. CDR1 is SGHAT and CDR2 is FQNNGV in the germline V gene.

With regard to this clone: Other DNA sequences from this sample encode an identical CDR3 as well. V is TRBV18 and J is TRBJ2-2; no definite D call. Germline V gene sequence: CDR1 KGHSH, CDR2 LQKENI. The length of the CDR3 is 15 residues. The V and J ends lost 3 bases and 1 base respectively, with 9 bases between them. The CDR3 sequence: CASSPRTVNTGELFF. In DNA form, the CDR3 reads TGTGCCAGCTCACCGAGGACGGTGAACACCGGGGAGCTGTTTTTT.